This is a list of T cell receptor beta chains from one sample in a study of blood T cell repertoires in COVID-19. Sequencing used immunoSEQ multiplex PCR; TCRdb keeps in-frame clones, though not all of them. This table has around 250,000 clones, 84% appearing once. Sequencing input: peripheral blood. The origin of the receptors is a woman aged 35 to 49 who had recovered from COVID-19. The CDR3 runs from the conserved cysteine through the conserved F or W. Each record gives: V gene, clone size, D gene, J gene, CDR3 protein, CDR3 DNA. The D gene is left open where the match is weak. Size is stated for part of the rows, as once, few or many counts, or as a class when the clone is expanded.

>TRBV18|.|TRBD2|TRBJ2-5
CASSPPGLAGGRKTQYF
TGTGCCAGCTCACCTCCGGGACTAGCGGGGGGGCGGAAGACCCAGTACTTC
>TRBV28|many|.|TRBJ1-1
CASSPPWGGRGNTEAFF
TGTGCCAGCAGTCCCCCTTGGGGGGGGCGGGGGAACACTGAAGCTTTCTTT
>TRBV19|.|.|TRBJ2-7
CASSIAGGIYEQYF
TGTGCCAGTAGTATCGCAGGGGGGATCTACGAGCAGTACTTC
>TRBV10-3|few|TRBD1|TRBJ1-6
CAIGQGAEPLHF
TGTGCCATCGGGCAGGGGGCTGAACCCCTCCACTTT
>TRBV9|.|.|TRBJ1-2
CASSVAQGQGYTF
TGTGCCAGCAGCGTAGCGCAGGGCCAAGGCTACACCTTC
>TRBV10-3|.|.|TRBJ2-1
CAIWGGDEQFF
TGTGCCATCTGGGGGGGCGATGAGCAGTTCTTC
>TRBV5-1|.|.|TRBJ2-3
CASSLDRLTGMGGQYF
TGCGCCAGCAGCTTGGATCGTCTCACGGGGATGGGGGGGCAGTATTTT
>TRBV19|.|.|TRBJ1-2
CASMEGNSYTF
TGTGCCAGTATGGAGGGAAACAGCTACACCTTC
>TRBV5-4|.|.|TRBJ2-7
CASSFWGGSGDEQYF
TGTGCCAGCAGCTTTTGGGGGGGCTCGGGGGACGAGCAGTACTTC
>TRBV18|.|TRBD1|TRBJ1-5
CASSPPGQGSHQPQHF
TGTGCCAGCTCACCACCGGGACAGGGGAGTCACCAGCCCCAGCATTTT
>TRBV19|.|TRBD1|TRBJ1-2
CASSRTGYGYTF
TGTGCCAGTAGTAGGACAGGGTATGGCTACACCTTC
>TRBV10-3|.|TRBD2|TRBJ2-1
CAISPELVTSSGGSEQFF
TGTGCCATCAGTCCCGAACTCGTCACGTCCTCGGGGGGATCTGAGCAGTTCTTC
>TRBV2|.|TRBD1|TRBJ1-5
CASSYLTGGNQPQHF
TGTGCCAGCAGTTACCTGACAGGGGGAAATCAGCCCCAGCATTTT
>TRBV5-4|.|TRBD2|TRBJ2-1
CASSWNSGGARNEQFF
TGTGCCAGCAGCTGGAATAGCGGGGGGGCTAGGAATGAGCAGTTCTTC
>TRBV5-1|once|.|TRBJ2-2
CASSFRMATNTGELFF
TGCGCCAGCAGCTTTCGAATGGCAACGAACACCGGGGAGCTGTTTTTT
>TRBV28|.|.|TRBJ2-7
CASEDSSYEQYF
TGTGCCAGCGAGGACAGCTCCTACGAGCAGTACTTC
>TRBV18|.|.|TRBJ1-5
CASSPNGLSNQPQHF
TGTGCCAGCTCACCTAACGGACTTAGCAATCAGCCCCAGCATTTT
>TRBV12-3/TRBV12-4|.|.|TRBJ2-3
CASKKGGPDTQYF
TGTGCCAGCAAAAAGGGGGGGCCAGATACGCAGTATTTT
>TRBV11-2|few|TRBD2|TRBJ2-1
CASKGLAGGQRSYNEQFF
TGTGCCAGCAAGGGACTAGCGGGGGGGCAACGATCCTACAATGAGCAGTTCTTC
>TRBV18|.|.|TRBJ1-6
CASSPSSRNNSPLHF
TGTGCCAGCTCCCCTTCGAGCAGGAATAATTCACCCCTCCACTTT
>TRBV29-1|.|TRBD1|TRBJ2-2
CSVDWVDRGTGELFF
TGCAGCGTTGATTGGGTAGACAGGGGAACCGGGGAGCTGTTTTTT
>TRBV11-2|.|TRBD1|TRBJ2-7
CASSLTGPGDEQYF
TGTGCCAGCAGCCTGACAGGGCCTGGGGACGAGCAGTACTTC
>TRBV29-1|.|TRBD1|TRBJ1-1
CSERGQGARGSSKNTEAFF
TGCAGCGAAAGAGGGCAGGGGGCGAGAGGCTCATCCAAGAACACTGAAGCTTTCTTT
>TRBV5-5|.|TRBD1|TRBJ1-2
CASSGTTGGWYGYTF
TGTGCCAGCAGCGGGACGACAGGGGGCTGGTATGGCTACACCTTC
>TRBV9|.|TRBD2|TRBJ2-5
CASSPSNGGLAGETQYF
TGTGCCAGCAGCCCCTCTAACGGGGGACTAGCGGGGGAGACCCAGTACTTC
>TRBV27|.|.|TRBJ2-1
CASSLAGFNEQFF
TGTGCCAGCAGTTTAGCAGGGTTCAATGAGCAGTTCTTC
>TRBV11-3|.|TRBD1|TRBJ1-1
CASSVGQGFAEAFF
TGTGCCAGCAGCGTGGGACAGGGGTTTGCTGAAGCTTTCTTT